The 15 T cell receptor beta chains given below trace back to one sample, sequenced in a study of T cell changes during pregnancy in multiple sclerosis. Clones were sequenced by immunoSEQ multiplex PCR, and TCRdb holds only the in-frame ones, with some missing. The sample lists just over 40,000 clones, 80% to 90% occurring once. This material consisted of CD4+ T cells from peripheral blood mononuclear cells, taken in the first trimester of pregnancy. The receptors shown here come from a female donor with multiple sclerosis, enrolled in a pregnancy study.

The sample holds one count of this clone. The V call is TRBV19, the J call TRBJ1-5; 9 nucleotides agree with TRBD1. Germline assignment: CDR1 LNHDA and CDR2 SQIVND (reference sequence). CDR3 size: 18 residues. Trimming took 6 bases from V and 1 from J; bases not matched to a gene: 13. The CDR3 protein is CASRAGTGLMGSNQPQHF. DNA of the CDR3: TGTGCCAGTAGGGCCGGGACAGGGCTTATGGGAAGCAATCAGCCCCAGCATTTT.

This chain joins TRBV5-1 and TRBJ2-7; no clear D. The germline V gene encodes CDR1 SGHRS and CDR2 YFSETQ. The CDR3 has 8 amino acids. V was cut by 10 bases and J by 9 bases, with 8 bases left in between. For the CDR3, the DNA is TGCGCCTTAGTTGGGCAGTACTTC. Amino acids: CALVGQYF.

This chain links TRBV19 with TRBJ2-5; 8 bases are a match to TRBD2. Germline values: CDR1 LNHDA, CDR2 SQIVND (reference sequence). The CDR3 is 16 amino acids. V was pared by 3 bases and J by 2 bases, with 8 bases of the junction left unmatched. CDR3 in DNA: TGTGCCAGTAGTATCGCGGCGGGGGGTACACAAGAGACCCAGTACTTC. As protein: CASSIAAGGTQETQYF.

In nucleotides, the CDR3 is TGTGCCAGCAGCCACCCGGGGGGAAACAATGAGCAGTTCTTC. Translating it yields CASSHPGGNNEQFF. This rearrangement joins TRBV7-9 to TRBJ2-1; TRBD2 matches at 7 bases. In germline, CDR1 is SEHNR, CDR2 FQNEAQ (reference sequence). The CDR3 extends over 14 amino acids. After removal of 5 bases from V and 5 bases from J, the junction contained 6 bases not matched to a gene.

The chain recombines TRBV2 with TRBJ2-3; D is perhaps TRBD2 (5 bases). Germline CDR1 and CDR2: SNHLY and FYNNEI. The CDR3 has 13 amino acids. V lost 7 bases, J lost 2 bases, and 10 bases lay in between. This CDR3 is CASTLDFTDTQYF. The DNA for the CDR3 is TGTGCCAGCACTCTGGACTTCACAGATACGCAGTATTTT.

V and J are TRBV2 and TRBJ1-5; 8 bases are shared with TRBD1. The CDR3 totals 13 residues. Germline V lookup: CDR1 SNHLY, CDR2 FYNNEI. Trimming took 6 bases from V and 9 from J; bases not matched to a gene: 7. DNA of the CDR3: TGTGCCAGCAGGACAGGGGCTCCAGGGCCCCAGCATTTT. Translating it yields CASRTGAPGPQHF.

The rearrangement joins TRBV7-2 to TRBJ2-1, with D perhaps TRBD2 (6 bases). This CDR3 spans 15 amino acids. The V gene's germline CDR1 is SGHTA and CDR2 FQGNSA. The ends were cut back, 7 bases at V and 3 bases at J, with 16 bases in the middle. The DNA of the CDR3 is TGTGCCAGCACCCTCGGGGTAGCGGTCTACAATGAGCAGTTCTTC. It codes for CASTLGVAVYNEQFF. The whole variable domain, filled in from reference TRBV7-2 and TRBJ2-1, reads GAGVSQSPSNKVTEKGKDVELRCDPISGHTALYWYRQSLGQGLEFLIYFQGNSAPDKSGLPSDRFSAERTGGSVSTLTIQRTQQEDSAVYLCASTLGVAVYNEQFFGPGTRLTVL.

This rearrangement joins TRBV30 to TRBJ2-5; maybe TRBD2 (5 bases). This CDR3 comprises 14 residues. CDR1 and CDR2 from the germline V gene are GTSNPN and SVGIG (reference sequence). The V and J ends lost 5 bases and 1 base respectively, with 14 bases between them. CDR3 in DNA: TGTGCCTGGTGGTTTCCGGGATCCCAAGAGACCCAGTACTTC. Its translation: CAWWFPGSQETQYF.

The V call is TRBV5-1, the J call TRBJ2-6; maybe TRBD1 (6 bases). The ends were cut back, 0 bases at V and 6 bases at J, with 10 bases in the middle. This CDR3 comprises 15 residues. Germline values: CDR1 SGHRS, CDR2 YFSETQ. Here the CDR3 reads CASSLAPGVANVLTF. In nucleotides, the CDR3 is TGCGCCAGCAGCTTGGCCCCAGGGGTGGCCAACGTCCTGACTTTC.

This rearrangement joins TRBV5-1 to TRBJ1-2; D not certain. The V and J ends lost 4 bases and 4 bases respectively, with 8 bases between them. This CDR3 contains 12 residues. CDR1 and CDR2 (germline): SGHRS, YFSETQ. The CDR3 coding sequence is TGCGCCAGCAGCGCCCTAGGCTATGGCTACACCTTC. Translating it yields CASSALGYGYTF.

This chain uses TRBV5-1 with TRBJ2-1, with 10 positions matching TRBD2. This CDR3 contains 17 residues. The ends lost 0 bases at V and 4 bases at J; junction bases unmatched: 7. Germline V gene lookup returns CDR1 SGHRS and CDR2 YFSETQ. CDR3 bases: TGCGCCAGCAGCTTGGCCTGGACTAGCGGTATTTACAATGAGCAGTTCTTC. This sequence encodes CASSLAWTSGIYNEQFF.

This chain connects TRBV11-3 to TRBJ2-7; 7 nucleotides match TRBD1. Germline assignment: CDR1 SGHNT and CDR2 YENEEA. The CDR3 is 13 residues long. Trimming took 5 bases from V and 2 from J; bases not matched to a gene: 3. As DNA, the CDR3 is TGTGCCAGCAGCCCGACAGGGACCTACGAGCAGTACTTC. It specifies CASSPTGTYEQYF.

This clone was picked up one time. This chain uses TRBV7-6 with TRBJ1-1; TRBD1 agrees at 9 bases. J lost 2 bases, V lost 5 bases, and 3 bases had no gene match. CDR1 is SGHVS, CDR2 FNYEAQ, per germline. This CDR3 spans 14 amino acids. This CDR3 is CASSQDRGNTEAFF. The CDR3 DNA is TGTGCCAGCAGCCAGGACAGGGGAAACACTGAAGCTTTCTTT.

The rearrangement uses TRBV6-6 and TRBJ1-3; 10 bases align to TRBD1. CDR3 size: 15 residues. CDR1 is MNHNY, CDR2 SVGAGI, per germline (reference sequence). Trimming took 2 bases from V and 5 from J; bases not matched to a gene: 3. In DNA, the CDR3 is TGTGCCAGCAGTTACCCGGGACAGGGGAGAAACACCATATATTTT. Protein: CASSYPGQGRNTIYF.

V is TRBV6-1 and J is TRBJ1-5; D gene uncertain. Per germline, CDR1 MNHNS and CDR2 SASEGT. V was trimmed by 0 bases and J by 2 bases, leaving 11 bases between them. The CDR3 consists of 16 residues. The CDR3 coding sequence is TGTGCCAGCAGTGAAGCGCGGGGATCGGGCAATCAGCCCCAGCATTTT. Translated: CASSEARGSGNQPQHF.